A single sample is the source of the 9 T cell receptor beta chains below, sequenced in a study of T cell repertoires in cytomegalovirus infection. Antigens for these TCRs are unknown. Each CDR3 protein is one row after TCRdb ran MiXCR on the reads. The data show some 800,000 distinct CDR3 sequences, around a third seen once. The sample in question was cultured CD8+ T cells from PBMCs, obtained from culture after CMV antigen stimulation. The receptors shown here come from a human donor in good health (CMV status not recorded). Some clones in this sample may be carry-over from other donors' samples.

The chain links TRBV7-6 to TRBJ1-2; 9 bases are shared with TRBD1. Looked up from germline, CDR1 is SGHVS and CDR2 is FNYEAQ. This CDR3 spans 15 amino acids. After removal of 4 bases from V and 6 bases from J, the junction contained 9 bases not matched to a gene. The CDR3 loop reads CASSSRQGVFDGYTF. As DNA, the CDR3 is TGTGCCAGCAGCTCGAGACAGGGGGTTTTCGATGGCTACACCTTC.

The chain combines TRBV6-5 with TRBJ2-5, with unresolved D. This CDR3 spans 13 amino acids. V dropped 2 bases and J dropped 4 bases, with 8 bases sitting between them. Germline V CDR1 and CDR2: MNHEY, SVGAGI. CDR3 sequence reads: CASSYRHLETQYF. The CDR3 DNA is TGTGCCAGCAGTTACAGGCATTTAGAGACCCAGTACTTC.

With regard to this clonotype: One base away lies a much larger clone, so this may be a sequencing read error. This chain connects TRBV7-6 to TRBJ2-1, with 12 bases fitting TRBD2. CDR1 and CDR2 from the germline V gene are SGHVS and FNYEAQ. This CDR3 is built from 14 residues. V lost 5 bases to trimming and J lost 8 bases; unmatched junction nucleotides: 4. This chain's CDR3 is CASSPRLAGDEQFF. CDR3 in DNA: TGTGCCAGCAGCCCCCGACTAGCGGGGGATGAGCAGTTCTTC.

Of note for this clonotype: The junction does not match germline at one end; this may be a read error. This chain joins TRBV6-1 and TRBJ2-4; tentatively, D is TRBD1 or TRBD2 (5 bases each). The germline CDR1 and CDR2 sequences are MNHNS and SASEGT. The CDR3 length is 17 residues. The CDR3: CANSESSSSRGKNIQYF. CDR3 DNA sequence: TGTGCCAACAGTGAATCCAGTAGTTCGAGGGGCAAAAACATTCAGTACTTC.

This sequence joins TRBV5-8 and TRBJ1-5; no definite D call. The V end lost 0 bases, the J end lost 4 bases, and 8 bases lay between the germline ends. Germline CDR1 is SGHTS and CDR2 is YDEGEE. The CDR3 loop spans 14 amino acids. The CDR3 is CASSLEQLNQPQHF. CDR3 nucleotides: TGTGCCAGCAGCTTGGAACAGCTTAATCAGCCCCAGCATTTT.

The CDR3, as DNA: TGTGCCAGCAGCTTAGTTTACCAGGGAGCCTACGAGCAGTACTTC. It translates to CASSLVYQGAYEQYF. The chain carries TRBV7-2 and TRBJ2-7; tentatively, D is TRBD1 or TRBD2 (5 bases each). Germline assignment: CDR1 SGHTA and CDR2 FQGNSA. The CDR3 is 15 residues long. V was clipped by 1 base and J by 2 bases, with 12 bases between them. Drawing the rest from reference TRBV7-2 and TRBJ2-7, the complete variable domain is GAGVSQSPSNKVTEKGKDVELRCDPISGHTALYWYRQSLGQGLEFLIYFQGNSAPDKSGLPSDRFSAERTGGSVSTLTIQRTQQEDSAVYLCASSLVYQGAYEQYFGPGTRLTVT.

This sequence joins TRBV6-2 or TRBV6-3 and TRBJ1-5, with unresolved D. The CDR3 length is 16 residues. The V gene lost 3 bases and the J gene lost 0 bases, with 12 bases spanning the gap. Germline values: CDR1 MNHEY, CDR2 SVGEGT. CDR3: CASSYLESYSNQPQHF. DNA of the CDR3: TGTGCCAGCAGTTATCTGGAATCTTATAGCAATCAGCCCCAGCATTTT.

The chain couples TRBV7-8 to TRBJ1-5; no clear D gene. Germline V gene data show CDR1 as SGHVS and CDR2 as FQNEAQ. Trimming left V 1 base short and J 2 bases short, with 15 bases between. The length of the CDR3 is 17 residues. This CDR3 reads CASSLGLVGRRNQPQHF. CDR3 sequence (DNA): TGTGCCAGCAGCTTAGGCTTAGTTGGCCGGCGCAATCAGCCCCAGCATTTT.

The chain couples TRBV20-1 to TRBJ2-1; D not resolved. The V gene lost 6 bases and the J gene lost 7 bases, with 22 bases spanning the gap. Germline loops: CDR1 DFQATT, CDR2 SNEGSKA (reference sequence). The CDR3 totals 15 residues. CDR3 region: CSATPTHHFVNEQFF. CDR3 in DNA: TGCAGTGCGACCCCCACCCATCACTTTGTAAATGAGCAGTTCTTC.